This TCR beta chain was sequenced during a study of persistence of HIV-infected CD4 T cells. Regarding the study as a whole: Proviral oligoclonality tracked with TCR oligoclonality within the same sorted cells. Compared with CD3/CD28-stimulated cells, CMV- and Gag-responding cells showed lower TCRbeta richness.

For this clone: Its antigen is unidentified.

V lost 0 bases, J lost 8 bases, and 10 bases lay in between. Germline CDR1 and CDR2: MNHEY and SVGEGT. The CDR3 runs 14 residues. Anti-CD3/anti-CD28 beads served as a nonspecific positive control stimulus. CD4+ T cells upregulating both CD40 ligand and CD69 were sorted as responding cells. The libraries were made with immunoSEQ version 4 in survey mode. TCRdb's table, derived via immunoSEQ multiplex PCR, lists solely in-frame clones and lacks some. The table has about 37,000 clones, 87% seen once; the top ten hold about 1.3%. Here the sequenced sample was CD4+ T cells sorted from PBMCs after approximately 18-hour stimulation, taken from a patient who received antiretroviral therapy. The clonotype originates from an adult man with HIV who was CMV-seropositive. The chain uses TRBV6-2 or TRBV6-3 and TRBJ1-4; the D is unclear. CDR3 DNA sequence: TGTGCCAGCAGTTACTCGAAGGTTGAGGAAAAACTGTTTTTT. Its translation: CASSYSKVEEKLFF.